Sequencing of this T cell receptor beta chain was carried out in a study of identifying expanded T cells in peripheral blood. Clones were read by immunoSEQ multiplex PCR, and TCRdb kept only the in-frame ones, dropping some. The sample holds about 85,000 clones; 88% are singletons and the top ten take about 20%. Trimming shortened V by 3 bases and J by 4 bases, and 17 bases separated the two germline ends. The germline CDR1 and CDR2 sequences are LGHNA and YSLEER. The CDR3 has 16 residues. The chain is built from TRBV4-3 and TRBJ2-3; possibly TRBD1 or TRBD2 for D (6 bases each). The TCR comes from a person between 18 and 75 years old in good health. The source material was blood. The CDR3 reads CASSQEEGRGADTQYF. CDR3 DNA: TGCGCCAGCAGCCAGGAGGAGGGCAGGGGTGCAGATACGCAGTATTTT.